These 30 T cell receptor beta chains were sequenced from one sample in a study of shared T cell receptors in the human thymus. TCRdb keeps only in-frame clones here, not all; method: immunoSEQ multiplex PCR. This table holds about 660,000 clones, 70% to 90% found once. Separately, the same data were catalogued under a study of human thymus T cells.

Sequenced input: thymocytes. The receptors here all came from a boy under two years old with a congenital heart defect.

The chain joins TRBV30 to TRBJ2-5, with 8 bases that match TRBD1. CDR1 and CDR2 from the germline V gene are GTSNPN and SVGIG (reference sequence). V gave up 6 bases and J gave up 2 bases; unmatched junction bases: 5. The CDR3 consists of 13 residues. The CDR3 loop is CACSTGGQETQYF. CDR3 sequence (DNA): TGTGCCTGCTCTACAGGGGGTCAAGAGACCCAGTACTTC. Combining the CDR3 with reference TRBV30 and TRBJ2-5 gives the whole variable domain SQTIHQWPATLVQPVGSPLSLECTVEGTSNPNLYWYRQAAGRGLQLLFYSVGIGQISSEVPQNLSASRPQDRQFILSSKKLLLSDSGFYLCACSTGGQETQYFGPGTRLLVL.

The rearrangement uses TRBV5-8 and TRBJ2-7; no clear D. The V gene lost 4 bases and the J gene lost 3 bases, with 17 bases spanning the gap. The V gene's germline CDR1 is SGHTS and CDR2 YDEGEE. The CDR3 totals 15 residues. CDR3 bases: TGTGCCAGCAGCCCGGAAATGGGCCCCTTCTACGAGCAGTACTTC. Translated: CASSPEMGPFYEQYF.

The CDR3 loop is CASSLATSGSYEQYF. The DNA for the CDR3 is TGTGCCAGCAGCTTAGCTACTAGCGGGAGTTACGAGCAGTACTTC. The chain recombines TRBV11-1 with TRBJ2-5; TRBD2 matches 11 bases. The assigned J gene may be wrong: the sequence end matches TRBJ2-7 better. Germline V gives CDR1 SGHAT, CDR2 FQDESV (reference sequence). The CDR3 contains 15 residues.

The gene calls are TRBV7-9 and TRBJ1-4, with 8 positions matching TRBD1. The CDR3 loop spans 17 amino acids. Germline CDR1 and CDR2: SEHNR and FQNEAQ (reference sequence). Trimming removed 4 bases from V and 5 bases from J; junction bases left unmatched: 12. This chain's CDR3 is CASSSPPDRGTNEKLFF. The CDR3 DNA reads TGTGCCAGCAGCTCCCCTCCAGACAGGGGTACGAATGAAAAACTGTTTTTT.

This chain joins TRBV6-1 and TRBJ2-3, with TRBD2 matching 10 bases. V lost 2 bases to trimming and J lost 2 bases; unmatched junction nucleotides: 13. The CDR3 loop spans 19 amino acids. In germline, CDR1 is MNHNS, CDR2 SASEGT. The CDR3 nucleotides are TGTGCCAGCAGTGAACGGGGGGCTAGCGGGGGCTGGGCCACAGATACGCAGTATTTT. It translates to CASSERGASGGWATDTQYF.

The CDR3 reads CASSQGLAGGRGCEQFF. CDR3 nucleotide sequence: TGCGCCAGCAGCCAAGGACTAGCGGGAGGCCGGGGGTGTGAGCAGTTCTTC. The rearrangement joins TRBV4-3 to TRBJ2-1, with 13 bases matching TRBD2. The CDR3 contains 17 residues. Germline assignment: CDR1 LGHNA and CDR2 YSLEER. V gave up 1 base and J gave up 9 bases; unmatched junction bases: 9.

The DNA of the CDR3 is TGTGCCAGCAGCTACAGGGGGATCCCTTCCTACGAGCAGTACTTC. Its translation is CASSYRGIPSYEQYF. The chain carries TRBV27 and TRBJ2-5; 8 positions agree with TRBD1. The end of the DNA aligns better with TRBJ2-7, so the J call may be wrong. The germline CDR1 and CDR2 sequences are MNHEY and SMNVEV (reference sequence). The length of the CDR3 is 15 residues.

CDR3 amino acids: CASGGATRNTGELFF. The CDR3 DNA reads as TGCGCCAGCGGAGGGGCTACCAGGAACACCGGGGAGCTGTTTTTT. V gene TRBV5-1 combines with J gene TRBJ2-2; TRBD2 might be the D (6 bases). The CDR3 has 15 residues. V lost 7 bases and J 1 base, leaving 14 bases between the germline ends. Germline loops: CDR1 SGHRS, CDR2 YFSETQ. The full variable domain, with the rest looked up from reference TRBV5-1 and TRBJ2-2, is KAGVTQTPRYLIKTRGQQVTLSCSPISGHRSVSWYQQTPGQGLQFLFEYFSETQRNKGNFPGRFSGRQFSNSRSEMNVSTLELGDSALYLCASGGATRNTGELFFGEGSRLTVL.

The rearrangement links TRBV30 to TRBJ2-4, with D tentatively TRBD2 (5 bases). Trimming took off 3 bases at V and 1 base at J, with 13 bases between the two ends. The CDR3 totals 15 residues. Germline lookup yields CDR1 GTSNPN and CDR2 SVGIG (reference sequence). This CDR3 reads CAWRDYGRAKNIQYF. CDR3 DNA sequence: TGTGCCTGGAGAGACTACGGGCGGGCCAAAAACATTCAGTACTTC.

The chain is built from TRBV27 and TRBJ2-3, with TRBD1 matching 8 bases. V shed 6 bases, J shed 4 bases, and the junction held 6 bases outside the gene matches. This CDR3 comprises 14 residues. The V gene's germline CDR1 is MNHEY and CDR2 SMNVEV (reference sequence). The CDR3 sequence: CASSPHRGADTQYF. The CDR3 nucleotides are TGTGCCAGCAGCCCTCACAGGGGGGCAGATACGCAGTATTTT.

The V and J genes are TRBV4-1 and TRBJ1-1; 10 nucleotides align to TRBD1. Trimming took 3 bases from V and 3 from J; bases not matched to a gene: 7. This CDR3 is 16 amino acids long. The V gene's germline CDR1 is MGHRA and CDR2 YSYEKL. The CDR3 region is CASSQMPGQGDTEAFF. CDR3 bases: TGCGCCAGCAGCCAGATGCCCGGACAGGGGGACACTGAAGCTTTCTTT.

Worth noting for this clone: Distinct nucleotide sequences in the sample also encode this CDR3. This sequence joins TRBV5-4 and TRBJ2-5, with 7 bases fitting TRBD1. With V trimmed by 0 bases and J by 5 bases, 13 bases remained unmatched. There are 17 residues in the CDR3. CDR1 SGHNT and CDR2 YYREEE come from the germline V gene (reference sequence). CDR3 DNA sequence: TGTGCCAGCAGCTTGGGTGAGACAGGGCCACAAGAGGAGACCCAGTACTTC. The encoded protein is CASSLGETGPQEETQYF.

The chain links TRBV4-3 to TRBJ2-5, with D maybe TRBD1 (5 bases). Trimming cost V 2 bases and J 1 base, with 11 bases left between them. The CDR3 covers 15 residues. Germline assignment: CDR1 LGHNA and CDR2 YSLEER. This CDR3 is CASSQPPGIQETQYF. The CDR3 bases are TGCGCCAGCAGCCAACCCCCAGGGATCCAAGAGACCCAGTACTTC.

This chain joins TRBV7-8 and TRBJ1-4; maybe TRBD1 (5 bases). CDR1 and CDR2 from the germline V gene are SGHVS and FQNEAQ. Trimming took 0 bases from V and 3 from J, leaving 14 bases between them. The CDR3 extends over 17 amino acids. The CDR3 bases are TGTGCCAGCAGCTTAGCCATCCCCCAGGGATCTAATGAAAAACTGTTTTTT. It specifies CASSLAIPQGSNEKLFF.

The rearrangement links TRBV28 to TRBJ1-5; 7 nucleotides line up with TRBD1. Germline V gene sequence: CDR1 MDHEN, CDR2 SYDVKM. CDR3 length: 14 residues. The ends lost 3 bases at V and 3 bases at J; junction bases unmatched: 2. Here the CDR3 reads CASSLEGANQPQHF. The CDR3 region has the DNA TGTGCCAGCAGTTTGGAGGGGGCCAATCAGCCCCAGCATTTT.

The chain couples TRBV15 to TRBJ2-5; the D gene is possibly TRBD1 (5 bases). This CDR3 is 15 amino acids long. Trimming took 1 base from V and 2 from J, leaving 11 bases between them. CDR1 is LNHNV and CDR2 is YYDKDF in the germline V gene (reference sequence). The CDR3 DNA is TGTGCCACCAGCAGAGTCCCTGCAGGGCAAGAGACCCAGTACTTC. Its protein is CATSRVPAGQETQYF.

This chain connects TRBV27 to TRBJ2-3; D unresolved. Germline CDR1 is MNHEY and CDR2 is SMNVEV (reference sequence). This CDR3 is built from 14 residues. V lost 2 bases and J 0 bases, leaving 6 bases between the germline ends. CDR3 protein: CASSLGQSTDTQYF. The CDR3 DNA sequence: TGTGCCAGCAGTTTAGGTCAGAGCACAGATACGCAGTATTTT.

The chain recombines TRBV11-3 with TRBJ2-7; TRBD1 is a possible D gene (6 bases). Germline V gene data show CDR1 as SGHNT and CDR2 as YENEEA. V lost 4 bases to trimming and J lost 3 bases, with 10 bases between them. The CDR3 has 13 residues. In DNA form, the CDR3 reads TGTGCCAGCAGCTCAGGGGTTGGCTACGAGCAGTACTTC. It yields the protein CASSSGVGYEQYF.

The chain carries TRBV27 and TRBJ2-4, with D tentatively TRBD1 (6 bases). The length of the CDR3 is 18 residues. V lost 5 bases and J lost 9, with 29 bases in between. CDR1 MNHEY and CDR2 SMNVEV come from the germline V gene (reference sequence). The CDR3 spells CASSQQPPQGTQRGIQYF. DNA for the CDR3: TGTGCCAGCAGTCAACAGCCCCCACAGGGAACCCAAAGGGGCATTCAGTACTTC.

The chain is built from TRBV10-1 and TRBJ2-1, with TRBD2 identical over 16 bases. This CDR3 contains 16 residues. V lost 6 bases and J lost 8; bases outside the gene matches: 7. From germline, CDR1 is WNHNN and CDR2 SYGVQD (reference sequence). The chain's CDR3 is CASSRTGLAGGYEQFF. The CDR3 nucleotides read TGCGCCAGCAGCCGTACGGGACTAGCGGGAGGGTATGAGCAGTTCTTC.

The V and J genes are TRBV11-3 and TRBJ2-3; 12 bases align to TRBD2. This CDR3 is 16 amino acids long. J gave up 4 bases and V 5 bases, and 7 bases lay outside the gene matches. In germline, CDR1 is SGHNT, CDR2 YENEEA. CDR3 region: CASSGQGLAGADTQYF. The CDR3 DNA follows: TGTGCCAGCAGCGGACAGGGACTAGCGGGTGCAGATACGCAGTATTTT.

The chain couples TRBV11-3 to TRBJ2-6, with D unresolved. The V gene's germline CDR1 is SGHNT and CDR2 YENEEA. The V gene lost 5 bases and the J gene lost 2 bases, with 4 bases spanning the gap. The length of the CDR3 is 13 residues. CDR3 region: CASSLPGANVLTF. CDR3 bases: TGTGCCAGCAGCCTCCCTGGGGCCAACGTCCTGACTTTC.

J is TRBJ2-1 and V is TRBV30, with TRBD1 matching 11 bases. V shed 0 bases, J shed 6 bases, and the junction held 19 bases outside the gene matches. Germline CDR1 and CDR2: GTSNPN and SVGIG (reference sequence). The CDR3 runs 20 residues. The CDR3 DNA reads TGTGCCTGGAGTGTATTCATTCGGGACAGGGGGTTGTCCCTCTTCAATGAGCAGTTCTTC. Its translation: CAWSVFIRDRGLSLFNEQFF.

The chain employs TRBV5-4 and TRBJ2-3, with TRBD2 matching 14 bases. V gave up 4 bases and J gave up 1 base; unmatched junction bases: 8. The CDR3 runs 18 residues. CDR1 is SGHNT and CDR2 is YYREEE in the germline V gene (reference sequence). The CDR3: CASSRGTSGSLGTDTQYF. The CDR3 DNA reads TGTGCCAGCAGCCGTGGGACTAGCGGGAGCTTGGGCACAGATACGCAGTATTTT.

The chain combines TRBV11-2 with TRBJ1-4; TRBD1 matches 7 bases. CDR1 and CDR2 (germline): SGHAT, FQNNGV. The CDR3 loop spans 15 amino acids. Unmatched junction bases numbered 7, after V lost 5 bases and J lost 4 bases. CDR3 protein: CASSPRQGGNEKLFF. The CDR3 DNA sequence: TGTGCCAGCAGCCCACGACAGGGCGGTAATGAAAAACTGTTTTTT.

The chain couples TRBV15 to TRBJ2-7; tentative D call: TRBD1 (6 bases). V was cut by 0 bases and J by 3 bases, with 12 bases left in between. The CDR3 runs to 15 residues. The germline V gene encodes CDR1 LNHNV and CDR2 YYDKDF (reference sequence). CDR3 protein: CATSREQGPFYEQYF. CDR3 coding DNA: TGTGCCACCAGCAGAGAACAGGGCCCTTTCTACGAGCAGTACTTC.

CDR3 in amino acids: CASSLKAPDRAQAFF. CDR3 DNA sequence: TGTGCCAGCAGCTTAAAAGCGCCGGACAGGGCTCAAGCTTTCTTT. This rearrangement joins TRBV11-2 to TRBJ1-1, with 8 bases matching TRBD1. The germline gives CDR1 SGHAT, CDR2 FQNNGV. The CDR3 totals 15 residues. Trimming at V came to 2 bases and at J to 9 bases, leaving 11 bases not matched to a gene.

The chain is built from TRBV5-6 and TRBJ1-2; 7 nucleotides align to TRBD1. CDR3 length: 14 amino acids. Germline trimming cut 2 bases from V and 2 bases from J; bases unmatched to any gene: 3. CDR1 and CDR2 from the germline V gene are SGHDT and YYEEEE. DNA of the CDR3: TGTGCCAGCAGCTTTAGACAGGGCAACTATGGCTACACCTTC. It translates to CASSFRQGNYGYTF.

The chain couples TRBV29-1 to TRBJ2-1, with 11 bases identical to TRBD2. Germline lookup yields CDR1 SQVTM and CDR2 ANQGSEA. The ends lost 2 bases at V and 10 bases at J; junction bases unmatched: 7. The CDR3 contains 14 residues. CDR3 sequence: CSVEQLAGVREQFF. As DNA, the CDR3 is TGCAGCGTTGAACAACTAGCGGGAGTTCGGGAGCAGTTCTTC.

This sequence joins TRBV6-4 and TRBJ1-2; TRBD1 aligns across 8 bases. Germline lookup yields CDR1 MRHNA and CDR2 SNTAGT. V was clipped by 6 bases and J by 6 bases; unmatched bases: 15. The CDR3 has 16 residues. In nucleotides, the CDR3 is TGTGCCAGCAGACAAGCTGCAGGGGGCTTGGGGCATGGCTACACCTTC. Its protein product is CASRQAAGGLGHGYTF.